This record concerns one TCR beta chain sequence. Its antigen target is currently unknown. No base qualities exist here, and no much larger clone lies one base off it. Peripheral blood CD8+ and CD4+ T cells from healthy donors, Susac syndrome patients and multiple sclerosis patients were profiled using high-throughput TCR beta sequencing. The Susac syndrome patients fulfilled recently defined diagnostic criteria for definite or probable disease. CD8+ TEMRA cells were enriched by FACS, while bulk CD8+ and CD4+ T cells were purified by magnetic negative isolation. Blood was drawn into EDTA tubes, processed within 24 hours, and PBMCs were isolated by density gradient centrifugation. PBMCs intended for TCR sequencing were cryopreserved in liquid nitrogen and were subsequently thawed in a 37 degrees C water bath. A purity of at least 90% was achieved for sorted or isolated CD4+, CD8+ and CD8+ TEMRA cells.

The entry originates in a study of CD8 T cells in Susac syndrome (dated by TCRdb to between 2018 and 2020). Study-wide context: Among the sequenced Susac syndrome patients, six had clinically active disease and fewer than ten were in clinical remission. Whether CD8+ T cell activation and differentiation in Susac syndrome was antigen driven was tested using repertoire sequencing. The clonality of the CD8+ T cell repertoire was compared across approximately eleven healthy donors, 14 Susac syndrome patients and around 15 multiple sclerosis patients. Susac syndrome patients were therapy-naive, on corticosteroids (some also receiving IVIg), or on IVIg alone at blood withdrawal. Results the study describes overall, beyond this receptor: CD8+ repertoires in Susac syndrome showed clonal expansion, which was highest in CD8+ TEMRA cells and was greater in clinically active patients than in remitting patients. The study acknowledged that relatively few individuals were included in the TCR sequencing and HLA analysis. Roughly 15 and five Susac-specific public clones were found in the total CD8+ and CD8+ TEMRA repertoires, respectively.

Taken from the germline V gene (reference sequence), the CDR1 and CDR2 loops are MNHNY and SVGAGI. The CDR3 numbers 14 residues from cysteine through phenylalanine. Only the CDR3 part of the read is kept: 42 bases, read in frame from the first base. V is shortened by 5 bases, J by 4 bases, and the region joining them spans 12 bases. RNA was extracted using the RNeasy kit, and about 0.5 to 1 ug of the RNA was reverse transcribed with random hexamers. TCR beta CDR3 regions were amplified with the immunoSEQ multiplex PCR assay covering 54 Vbeta and 13 Jbeta segments. PCR amplification bias was corrected by using a synthetic template baseline for primer optimization and computational correction. In the paper's pipeline: Reads were annotated to V, D and J genes according to IMGT and were analyzed with immunoSEQ Analyzer, with only productive sequences retained. Clonality was calculated as one minus the Shannon entropy normalized by log2 of the number of productive unique sequences. For each patient and control, public and private clones were evaluated among the 100 most prevalent clones. A clone was defined as Susac-specific if it was absent from the healthy and MS cohorts, from over a thousand published viral clones and from other ImmuneACCESS disease sequences. TCRdb reran the public reads through fastp at Q25 and MiXCR, keeping productive beta chains. CDR3 protein sequences are deduplicated, and each keeps its most common genes and DNA. TCRdb, rather than the study authors, made the V and J calls. This sample gives about 110,000 distinct CDR3 sequences in total; around 94% of them show up just once. The ten largest clonotypes hold approximately 0.41% of the sample.

Here the chain combines TRBV6-6 and TRBJ1-5; no D gene call is confident. Sequenced: CD8+ T cells from PBMCs. The source is a human donor with Susac syndrome. This receptor has the CDR3 CASSPLPLNQPQHF. The DNA sequence is as follows: TGTGCCAGCAGTCCCCTACCTCTTAATCAGCCCCAGCATTTT.